This T cell receptor beta chain was identified in a study of breast tumors, draining lymph nodes, adjacent tissues. Findings of the study overall: Compared with lymph nodes, tumors were less diverse; compared with nontumor tissue, more. Most tumor T cells seemingly derive from lymph node, then expand in tumor.

TCRdb reanalysed the multiplex PCR reads using MiXCR and keeps one entry per CDR3 protein. The sample yields tens of thousands of distinct CDR3 sequences, approximately 31% seen once. Remarks on this clonotype: The antigen remains unidentified.

Breast cancer patients provided tissue from their axillary draining lymph nodes. This receptor was obtained from a female donor with breast cancer. Some clones in this sample may be carry-over from other donors' samples. Sequenced input: axillary lymph node tissue.

The CDR3 DNA reads as TGTGCCAGCGTTCCGCCAGACGAAATGAACACTGAAGCTTTCTTT. It encodes CASVPPDEMNTEAFF. The chain uses TRBV11-3 and TRBJ1-1; D is ambiguous. V was pared by 8 bases and J by 0 bases, with 16 bases between. The CDR3 is made up of 15 amino acids. CDR1 is SGHNT, CDR2 YENEEA, per germline.